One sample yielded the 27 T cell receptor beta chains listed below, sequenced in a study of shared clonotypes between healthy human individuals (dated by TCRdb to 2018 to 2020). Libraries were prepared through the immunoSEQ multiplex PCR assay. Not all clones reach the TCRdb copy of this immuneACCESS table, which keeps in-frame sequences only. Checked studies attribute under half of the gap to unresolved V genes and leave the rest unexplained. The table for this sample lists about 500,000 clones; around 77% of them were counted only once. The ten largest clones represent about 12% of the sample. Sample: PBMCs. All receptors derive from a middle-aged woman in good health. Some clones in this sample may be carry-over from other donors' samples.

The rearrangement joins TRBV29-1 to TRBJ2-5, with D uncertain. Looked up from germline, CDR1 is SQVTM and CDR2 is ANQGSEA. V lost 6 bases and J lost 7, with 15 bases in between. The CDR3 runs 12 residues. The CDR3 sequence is CSVQVPGGTQYF. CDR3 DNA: TGCAGCGTGCAGGTTCCGGGTGGGACCCAGTACTTC. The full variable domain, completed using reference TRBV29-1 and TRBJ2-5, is SAVISQKPSRDICQRGTSLTIQCQVDSQVTMMFWYRQQPGQSLTLIATANQGSEATYESGFVIDKFPISRPNLTFSTLTVSNMSPEDSSIYLCSVQVPGGTQYFGPGTRLLVL.

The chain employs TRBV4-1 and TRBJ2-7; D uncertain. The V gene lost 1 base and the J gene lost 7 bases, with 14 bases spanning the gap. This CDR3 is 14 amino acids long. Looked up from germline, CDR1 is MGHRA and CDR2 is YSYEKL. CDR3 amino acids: CASSQGKMGGEQYF. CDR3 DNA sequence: TGCGCCAGCAGCCAAGGCAAAATGGGTGGAGAGCAGTACTTC.

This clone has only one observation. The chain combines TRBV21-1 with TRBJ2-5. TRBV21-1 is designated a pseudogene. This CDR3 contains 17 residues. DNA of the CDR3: TGTGCCAGCAGCAGCCGGAGTGGGCGCCCCATTGGGGAGACCCAGTACTTC. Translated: CASSSRSGRPIGETQYF.

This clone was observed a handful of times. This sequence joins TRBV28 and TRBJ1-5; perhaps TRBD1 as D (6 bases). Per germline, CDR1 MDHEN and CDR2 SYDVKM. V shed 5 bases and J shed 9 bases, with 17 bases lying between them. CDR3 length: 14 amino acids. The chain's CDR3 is CASSMSGVGWPQHF. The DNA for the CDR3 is TGTGCCAGCAGTATGTCAGGGGTAGGTTGGCCCCAGCATTTT.

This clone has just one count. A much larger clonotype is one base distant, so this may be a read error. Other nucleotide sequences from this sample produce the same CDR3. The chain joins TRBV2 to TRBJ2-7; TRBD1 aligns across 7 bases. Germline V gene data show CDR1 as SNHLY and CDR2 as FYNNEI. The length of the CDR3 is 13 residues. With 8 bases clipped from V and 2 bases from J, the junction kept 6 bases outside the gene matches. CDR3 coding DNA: TGTGCCAGCTCCTTCACAGGGGCCTACGAGCAGTACTTC. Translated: CASSFTGAYEQYF. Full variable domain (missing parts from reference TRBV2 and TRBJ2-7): EPEVTQTPSHQVTQMGQEVILRCVPISNHLYFYWYRQILGQKVEFLVSFYNNEISEKSEIFDDQFSVERPDGSNFTLKIRSTKLEDSAMYFCASSFTGAYEQYFGPGTRLTVT.

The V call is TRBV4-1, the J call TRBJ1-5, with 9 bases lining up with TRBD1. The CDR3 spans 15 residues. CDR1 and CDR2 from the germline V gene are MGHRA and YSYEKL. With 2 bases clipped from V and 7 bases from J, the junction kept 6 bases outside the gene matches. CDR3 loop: CASSQIWTGDQPQHF. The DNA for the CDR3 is TGCGCCAGCAGCCAAATTTGGACAGGGGACCAGCCCCAGCATTTT.

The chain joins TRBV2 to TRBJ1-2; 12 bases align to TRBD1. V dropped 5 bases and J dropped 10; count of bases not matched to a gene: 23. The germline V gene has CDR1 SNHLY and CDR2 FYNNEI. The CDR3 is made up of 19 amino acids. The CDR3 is CASSRITKGTGGAKIVYTF. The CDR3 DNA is TGTGCCAGCAGTCGGATTACAAAAGGGACAGGGGGCGCAAAAATCGTCTACACCTTC.

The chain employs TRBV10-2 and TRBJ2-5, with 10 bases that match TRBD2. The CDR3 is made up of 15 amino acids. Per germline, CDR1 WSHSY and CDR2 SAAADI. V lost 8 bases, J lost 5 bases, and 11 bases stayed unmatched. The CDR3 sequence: CASSTRLAGAETQYF. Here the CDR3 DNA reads TGCGCCAGCTCCACCCGCCTAGCGGGAGCTGAGACCCAGTACTTC.

The CDR3 region is CASSQEASVGAFF. In DNA, the CDR3 is TGTGCCAGCAGCCAAGAGGCCTCCGTTGGGGCTTTCTTT. J is TRBJ1-1 and V is TRBV4-2; D unresolved. V lost 0 bases to trimming and J lost 11 bases, with 13 bases between them. This CDR3 has 13 amino acids. Germline lookup yields CDR1 LGHNA and CDR2 YNFKEQ.

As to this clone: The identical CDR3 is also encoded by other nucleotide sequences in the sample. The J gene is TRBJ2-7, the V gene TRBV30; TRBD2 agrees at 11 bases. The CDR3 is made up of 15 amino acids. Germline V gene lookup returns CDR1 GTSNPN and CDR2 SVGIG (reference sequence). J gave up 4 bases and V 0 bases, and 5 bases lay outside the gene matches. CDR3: CAWSVLAGVRYEQYF. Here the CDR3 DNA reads TGTGCCTGGAGTGTACTAGCGGGAGTAAGGTACGAGCAGTACTTC.

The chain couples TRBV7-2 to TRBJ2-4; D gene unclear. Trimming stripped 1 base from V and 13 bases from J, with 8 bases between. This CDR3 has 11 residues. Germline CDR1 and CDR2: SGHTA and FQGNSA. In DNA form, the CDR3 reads TGTGCCAGCAGCTTAGGTCGGCGACAGTACTTC. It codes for CASSLGRRQYF.

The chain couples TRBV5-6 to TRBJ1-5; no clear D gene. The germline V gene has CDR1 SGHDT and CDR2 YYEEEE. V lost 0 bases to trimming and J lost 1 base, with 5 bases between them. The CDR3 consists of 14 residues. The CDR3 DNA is TGTGCCAGCAGCTTGGGAAGGAGCAATCAGCCCCAGCATTTT. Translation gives CASSLGRSNQPQHF.

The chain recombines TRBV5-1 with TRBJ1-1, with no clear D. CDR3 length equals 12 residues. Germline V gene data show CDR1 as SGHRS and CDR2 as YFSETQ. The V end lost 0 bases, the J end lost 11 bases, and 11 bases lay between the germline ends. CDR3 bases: TGCGCCAGCAGCTTGGAGGGCCCCCCTGCTTTCTTT. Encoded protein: CASSLEGPPAFF.

The CDR3: CASRSTGELFF. CDR3 DNA: TGTGCCAGCAGGTCCACCGGGGAGCTGTTTTTT. The chain employs TRBV2 and TRBJ2-2, with D uncertain. V was clipped by 6 bases and J by 4 bases, with 3 bases between them. Per germline, CDR1 SNHLY and CDR2 FYNNEI. The CDR3 extends over 11 amino acids.

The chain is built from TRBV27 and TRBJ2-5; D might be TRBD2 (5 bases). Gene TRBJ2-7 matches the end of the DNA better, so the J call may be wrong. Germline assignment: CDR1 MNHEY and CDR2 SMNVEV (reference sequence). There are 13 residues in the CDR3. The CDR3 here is CASSALGIYEQYF. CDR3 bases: TGTGCCAGCAGTGCCCTCGGGATCTACGAGCAGTACTTC.

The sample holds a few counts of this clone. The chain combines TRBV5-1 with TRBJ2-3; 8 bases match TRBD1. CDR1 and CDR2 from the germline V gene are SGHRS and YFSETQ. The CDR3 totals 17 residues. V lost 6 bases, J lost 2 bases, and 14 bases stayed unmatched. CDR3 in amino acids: CASTFLMGQGATDTQYF. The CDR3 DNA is TGCGCCAGCACCTTCCTGATGGGGCAGGGGGCCACAGATACGCAGTATTTT. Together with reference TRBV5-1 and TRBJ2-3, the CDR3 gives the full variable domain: KAGVTQTPRYLIKTRGQQVTLSCSPISGHRSVSWYQQTPGQGLQFLFEYFSETQRNKGNFPGRFSGRQFSNSRSEMNVSTLELGDSALYLCASTFLMGQGATDTQYFGPGTRLTVL.

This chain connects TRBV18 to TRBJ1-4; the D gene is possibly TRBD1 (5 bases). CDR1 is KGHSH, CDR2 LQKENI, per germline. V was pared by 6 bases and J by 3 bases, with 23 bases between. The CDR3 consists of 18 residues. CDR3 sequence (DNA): TGTGCCAGCTCGGGGCCCCGGGACCCCGAACGGGCTAATGAAAAACTGTTTTTT. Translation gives CASSGPRDPERANEKLFF.

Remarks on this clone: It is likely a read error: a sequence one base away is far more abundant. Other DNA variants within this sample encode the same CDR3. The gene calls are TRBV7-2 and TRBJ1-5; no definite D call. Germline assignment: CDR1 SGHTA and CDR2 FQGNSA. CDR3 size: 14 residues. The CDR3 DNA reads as TGTGCCAGCAGCACGGGGAATAGCAATCAGCCCCAGCATTTC. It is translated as CASSTGNSNQPQHF.

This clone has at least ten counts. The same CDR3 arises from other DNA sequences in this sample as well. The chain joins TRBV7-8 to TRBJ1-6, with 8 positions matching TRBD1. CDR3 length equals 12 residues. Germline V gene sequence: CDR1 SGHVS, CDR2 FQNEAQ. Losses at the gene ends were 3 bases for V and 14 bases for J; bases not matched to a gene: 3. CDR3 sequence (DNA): TGTGCCAGCAGCTTCCAACAGGGGGCCCTCCACTTT. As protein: CASSFQQGALHF.

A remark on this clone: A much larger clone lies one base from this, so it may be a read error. The CDR3 DNA sequence: TGTGCCAGCTCCCCAGGGACTAGAAACTACGAGCAGTACTTC. Amino acid sequence: CASSPGTRNYEQYF. This chain joins TRBV18 and TRBJ2-7, with 8 bases that match TRBD2. The length of the CDR3 is 14 residues. Germline CDR1 KGHSH, CDR2 LQKENI. The trim removed 6 bases at V and 3 bases at J, leaving 7 bases unmatched.

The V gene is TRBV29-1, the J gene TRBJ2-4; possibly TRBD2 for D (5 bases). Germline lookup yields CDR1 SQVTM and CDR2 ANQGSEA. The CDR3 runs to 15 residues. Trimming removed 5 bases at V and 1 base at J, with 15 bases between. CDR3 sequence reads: CSVTDPSGAKNIQYF. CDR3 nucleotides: TGCAGCGTTACGGACCCCTCGGGGGCCAAAAACATTCAGTACTTC. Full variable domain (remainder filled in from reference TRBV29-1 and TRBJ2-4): SAVISQKPSRDICQRGTSLTIQCQVDSQVTMMFWYRQQPGQSLTLIATANQGSEATYESGFVIDKFPISRPNLTFSTLTVSNMSPEDSSIYLCSVTDPSGAKNIQYFGAGTRLSVL.

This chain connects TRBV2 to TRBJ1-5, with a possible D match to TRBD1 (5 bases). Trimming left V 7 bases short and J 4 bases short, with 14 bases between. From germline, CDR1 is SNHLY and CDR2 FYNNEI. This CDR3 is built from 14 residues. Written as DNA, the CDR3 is TGTGCCAGCAATCCAGGGCGGGGAAATCAGCCCCAGCATTTT. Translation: CASNPGRGNQPQHF.

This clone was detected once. CDR3 sequence reads: CASSFTGGATDTQYF. Here the CDR3 DNA reads TGCGCCAGCAGTTTTACAGGGGGAGCGACAGATACGCAGTATTTT. The V and J genes are TRBV5-1 and TRBJ2-3; 8 bases agree with TRBD1. The length of the CDR3 is 15 residues. With V trimmed by 5 bases and J by 3 bases, 8 bases remained unmatched. The germline gives CDR1 SGHRS, CDR2 YFSETQ.

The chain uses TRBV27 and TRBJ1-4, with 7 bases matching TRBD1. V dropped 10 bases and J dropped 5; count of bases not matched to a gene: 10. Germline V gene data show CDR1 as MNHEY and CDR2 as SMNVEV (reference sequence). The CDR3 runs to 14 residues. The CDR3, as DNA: TGTGCCACTCCCCTGGACAGGCCGAATGAAAAACTGTTTTTT. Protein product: CATPLDRPNEKLFF.

The CDR3 region has the DNA TGTGCCAGCAGCTTCGGGGAGTTTGGGGAGCAGTACTTC. Its protein is CASSFGEFGEQYF. V usage is TRBV5-8 and J usage is TRBJ2-7; TRBD2 is a possible D gene (5 bases). Germline CDR1 is SGHTS and CDR2 is YDEGEE. The V end was cut by 2 bases, the J end by 7 bases, with 13 bases between. The CDR3 length is 13 residues.

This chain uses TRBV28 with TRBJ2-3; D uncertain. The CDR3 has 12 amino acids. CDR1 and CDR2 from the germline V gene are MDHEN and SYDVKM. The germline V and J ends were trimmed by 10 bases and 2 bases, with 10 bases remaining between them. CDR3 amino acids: CATGQNTDTQYF. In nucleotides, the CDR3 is TGTGCCACTGGTCAGAACACAGATACGCAGTATTTT.

The CDR3 nucleotides read TGCAGCGTCACCGACAGGGGGCGTAACTACAATGAGCAGTTCTTC. Encoded protein: CSVTDRGRNYNEQFF. The rearrangement joins TRBV29-1 to TRBJ2-1; 10 bases are a match to TRBD1. The CDR3 is 15 amino acids. V shed 6 bases and J 3 bases; nucleotides not matched to a gene: 8. CDR1 is SQVTM, CDR2 ANQGSEA, per germline.